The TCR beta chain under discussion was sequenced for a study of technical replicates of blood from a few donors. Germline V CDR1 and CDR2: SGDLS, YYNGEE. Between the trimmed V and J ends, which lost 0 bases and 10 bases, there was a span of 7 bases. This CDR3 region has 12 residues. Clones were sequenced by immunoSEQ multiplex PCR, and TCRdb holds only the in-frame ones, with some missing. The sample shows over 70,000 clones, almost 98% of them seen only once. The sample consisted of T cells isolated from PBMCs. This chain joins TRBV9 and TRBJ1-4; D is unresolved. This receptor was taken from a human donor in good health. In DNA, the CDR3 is TGTGCCAGCAGCGTAGATCCGGGAAAACTGTTTTTT. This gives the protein CASSVDPGKLFF. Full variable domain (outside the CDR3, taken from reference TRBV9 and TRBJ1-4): DSGVTQTPKHLITATGQRVTLRCSPRSGDLSVYWYQQSLDQGLQFLIQYYNGEERAKGNILERFSAQQFPDLHSELNLSSLELGDSALYFCASSVDPGKLFFGSGTQLSVL.